The 20 T cell receptor beta chains below all came from one sample that was sequenced in a study of T cells in Graves' hyperthyroidism and ophthalmopathy. RNA transcripts served as the template for amplifying TCR beta CDR3 regions. An initial round of RT-PCR targeting the TCR CDR3 relied on the HTBI primer set. TCRdb recomputed calls from the multiplex PCR reads with MiXCR, one row per CDR3 protein. This table holds 500,000 to 750,000 distinct CDR3 sequences, approximately 15% found once. Input material: blood. The receptors stem from a woman under 30 with Graves' ophthalmopathy.

There are many counts of this clonotype. J is TRBJ2-1 and V is TRBV5-1; tentative D call: TRBD1 (6 bases). Trimming shortened V by 4 bases and J by 5 bases, and 13 bases separated the two germline ends. The germline CDR1 and CDR2 sequences are SGHRS and YFSETQ. The CDR3 loop spans 14 amino acids. Here the CDR3 reads CASSAGQPHNEQFF. DNA of the CDR3: TGCGCCAGCAGCGCCGGACAGCCGCACAATGAGCAGTTCTTC.

This clonotype was seen at least ten times. The chain uses TRBV19 and TRBJ2-5; D possibly matches TRBD1 or TRBD2 (5 bases each). Germline loops: CDR1 LNHDA, CDR2 SQIVND (reference sequence). The CDR3 covers 15 residues. The V gene lost 2 bases and the J gene lost 2 bases, with 12 bases spanning the gap. CDR3 region: CASSILAGRQETQYF. The CDR3 nucleotides are TGTGCCAGTAGTATACTAGCAGGGCGACAAGAGACCCAGTACTTC.

This clonotype was observed at least ten times. The chain recombines TRBV27 with TRBJ1-2, with unresolved D. Germline lookup yields CDR1 MNHEY and CDR2 SMNVEV (reference sequence). The CDR3 runs 14 residues. Trimming cost V 5 bases and J 5 bases, with 15 bases left between them. The CDR3 sequence: CASSTSPSRYGYTF. In DNA, the CDR3 is TGTGCCAGCAGTACCAGCCCGAGTCGGTATGGCTACACCTTC.

Many counts were recorded for this clonotype. This CDR3 reads CASSVLAGSEQYF. CDR3 sequence (DNA): TGTGCCAGCAGTGTACTAGCGGGTTCCGAGCAGTACTTC. V is TRBV27 and J is TRBJ2-7, with 9 nucleotides matching TRBD2. The junction had 5 bases not matched to a gene; V was cut back by 5 bases and J by 6 bases. The CDR3 is 13 residues long. The germline V gene has CDR1 MNHEY and CDR2 SMNVEV (reference sequence).

V is TRBV29-1 and J is TRBJ1-2; 7 bases fit TRBD1. The V gene end was trimmed by 4 bases and the J gene end by 4 bases; junction bases not matched to a gene: 9. CDR3 length: 14 amino acids. Germline V lookup: CDR1 SQVTM, CDR2 ANQGSEA. The CDR3 DNA is TGCAGCGTTGGACCTAGGACAGGAGTCTATGGCTACACCTTC. It specifies CSVGPRTGVYGYTF.

In its sample, this clonotype was seen many times. This CDR3 reads CASTEGFPYEQYF. DNA of the CDR3: TGTGCCAGCACCGAGGGGTTCCCCTACGAGCAGTACTTC. The gene calls are TRBV6-1 and TRBJ2-7; the D call may be TRBD1 or TRBD2 (5 bases each). Germline V gives CDR1 MNHNS, CDR2 SASEGT. The CDR3 sequence is 13 residues long. The V gene lost 7 bases and the J gene lost 2 bases, with 12 bases spanning the gap.

The chain links TRBV10-3 to TRBJ1-6; D unresolved. The CDR3 has 13 amino acids. Germline CDR1 and CDR2: ENHRY and SYGVKD. Trimming shortened V by 2 bases and J by 7 bases, and 6 bases separated the two germline ends. The CDR3 coding sequence is TGTGCCATCAGTGAGGCAGACAATTCACCCCTCCACTTT. It is translated as CAISEADNSPLHF.

This clonotype was counted ten times or more. The genes are TRBV6-1 and TRBJ2-7; D not resolved. V lost 7 bases and J 2 bases, leaving 15 bases between the germline ends. This CDR3 has 14 residues. Looked up from germline, CDR1 is MNHNS and CDR2 is SASEGT. The DNA of the CDR3 is TGTGCCAGCACCAAGGGTGGGAATCCCTACGAGCAGTACTTC. Translated: CASTKGGNPYEQYF.

The CDR3 coding sequence is TGCGCCAGCAGCCAGTCGCGTCTTTACAGGCAGAGCACAGATACGCAGTATTTT. This encodes CASSQSRLYRQSTDTQYF. V is TRBV4-1 and J is TRBJ2-3, with D perhaps matching TRBD1 (5 bases). This CDR3 is 18 amino acids long. CDR1 and CDR2 from the germline V gene are MGHRA and YSYEKL. Trimming removed 3 bases at V and 0 bases at J, with 19 bases between.

With respect to this clonotype: This may stem from a read error, because a much larger clone lies one nucleotide away. The chain has TRBV5-6 and TRBJ2-3, with TRBD1 identical over 7 bases. Unmatched junction bases numbered 14, after V lost 3 bases and J lost 1 base. This CDR3 is built from 18 residues. The germline V gene has CDR1 SGHDT and CDR2 YYEEEE. CDR3 nucleotides: TGTGCCAGCAGCTCATTACGGTTTGGGACAGAGGGCACAGATACGCAGTATTTT. This sequence encodes CASSSLRFGTEGTDTQYF.

This clonotype has more than one count but fewer than ten. The chain carries TRBV9 and TRBJ1-1; the D is unclear. V was cut by 3 bases and J by 3 bases, with 12 bases left in between. CDR3 length: 14 amino acids. CDR1 is SGDLS and CDR2 is YYNGEE in the germline V gene. The chain's CDR3 is CASSGRLGHTEAFF. The CDR3 nucleotides are TGTGCCAGCAGCGGAAGGCTGGGCCACACTGAAGCTTTCTTT.

The chain carries TRBV7-6 and TRBJ2-3; D is possibly TRBD1 (5 bases). CDR3 length equals 15 residues. Germline V CDR1 and CDR2: SGHVS, FNYEAQ. V gave up 5 bases and J gave up 1 base, with 13 bases separating them. The CDR3 reads CASSPGFVGTDTQYF. CDR3 DNA sequence: TGTGCCAGCAGCCCAGGGTTTGTTGGCACAGATACGCAGTATTTT.

This clonotype appeared many times. V and J are TRBV11-2 and TRBJ2-1, with no clear D. The CDR3 extends over 10 amino acids. Between the trimmed V and J ends, which lost 0 bases and 15 bases, there was a span of 6 bases. The germline V gene encodes CDR1 SGHAT and CDR2 FQNNGV. The CDR3 spells CASSLDRVFF. In DNA form, the CDR3 reads TGTGCCAGCAGCTTAGATCGCGTGTTCTTC.

V gene TRBV6-1 combines with J gene TRBJ2-2, with D hard to call. Per germline, CDR1 MNHNS and CDR2 SASEGT. Trimming left V 7 bases short and J 3 bases short, with 18 bases between. The CDR3 runs 16 residues. The CDR3 is CASTPRNYADTGELFF. CDR3 coding DNA: TGTGCCAGCACCCCCCGGAACTATGCGGACACCGGGGAGCTGTTTTTT.

This clonotype came up many times. The V call is TRBV3-1, the J call TRBJ1-4; D is undetermined. The CDR3 contains 15 residues. Germline values: CDR1 LGHDT, CDR2 YNNKEL (reference sequence). The V and J ends lost 1 base and 8 bases respectively, with 14 bases between them. The CDR3 sequence is CASSQGHSGNEKLFF. The CDR3 DNA follows: TGTGCCAGCAGCCAAGGTCATTCGGGGAACGAAAAACTGTTTTTT.

This clonotype was recorded a few times. The chain is built from TRBV9 and TRBJ2-3; 8 positions match TRBD1. J was trimmed by 6 bases and V by 0 bases; bases with no gene match: 9. The CDR3 covers 16 residues. Germline V gene lookup returns CDR1 SGDLS and CDR2 YYNGEE. Written as DNA, the CDR3 is TGTGCCAGCAGCGTAGGAAGGACAGGGAAGGCCGATACGCAGTATTTT. It is translated as CASSVGRTGKADTQYF.

This clonotype was recorded a few times. This chain links TRBV20-1 with TRBJ2-5; possible D gene TRBD2, 5 bases. The CDR3 loop spans 14 amino acids. V was trimmed by 5 bases and J by 3 bases, leaving 16 bases between them. Germline V gene lookup returns CDR1 DFQATT and CDR2 SNEGSKA (reference sequence). The CDR3 loop reads CSASGVGVKETQYF. The DNA of the CDR3 is TGCAGTGCTTCAGGTGTGGGAGTTAAAGAGACCCAGTACTTC.

This clonotype was counted ten times or more. This chain connects TRBV20-1 to TRBJ2-1, with 7 nucleotides matching TRBD2. There are 12 residues in the CDR3. Losses at the gene ends were 3 bases for V and 11 bases for J; bases not matched to a gene: 7. Germline V gives CDR1 DFQATT, CDR2 SNEGSKA (reference sequence). CDR3 DNA sequence: TGCAGTGCTAGGGCGCCTAGCGGAAAGCAGTTCTTC. Amino acids: CSARAPSGKQFF.

This chain joins TRBV28 and TRBJ1-6; possible D gene TRBD1, 6 bases. The CDR3 runs 16 residues. The ends were cut back, 3 bases at V and 10 bases at J, with 19 bases in the middle. Germline CDR1 MDHEN, CDR2 SYDVKM. Here the CDR3 reads CASSFRGLTLGSPLHF. CDR3 sequence (DNA): TGTGCCAGCAGTTTCAGGGGCCTAACTCTGGGGTCACCCCTCCACTTT.

This chain links TRBV10-3 with TRBJ2-3; 15 bases are shared with TRBD2. The length of the CDR3 is 15 residues. V was clipped by 8 bases and J by 3 bases; unmatched bases: 3. Germline V gene lookup returns CDR1 ENHRY and CDR2 SYGVKD. The CDR3 DNA reads as TGTGCCATCGGAGGGACTAGCGGGAGGACAGATACGCAGTATTTT. Amino acids: CAIGGTSGRTDTQYF.